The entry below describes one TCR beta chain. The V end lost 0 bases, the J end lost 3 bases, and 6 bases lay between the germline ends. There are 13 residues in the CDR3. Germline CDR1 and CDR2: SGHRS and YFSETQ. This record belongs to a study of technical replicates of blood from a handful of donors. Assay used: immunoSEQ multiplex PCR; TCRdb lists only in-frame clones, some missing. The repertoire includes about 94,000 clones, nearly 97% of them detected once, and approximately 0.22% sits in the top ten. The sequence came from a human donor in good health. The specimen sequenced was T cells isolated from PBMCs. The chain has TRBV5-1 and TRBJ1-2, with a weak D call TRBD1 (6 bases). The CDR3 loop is CASSLDRDYGYTF. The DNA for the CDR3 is TGCGCCAGCAGCTTGGACAGGGACTATGGCTACACCTTC.